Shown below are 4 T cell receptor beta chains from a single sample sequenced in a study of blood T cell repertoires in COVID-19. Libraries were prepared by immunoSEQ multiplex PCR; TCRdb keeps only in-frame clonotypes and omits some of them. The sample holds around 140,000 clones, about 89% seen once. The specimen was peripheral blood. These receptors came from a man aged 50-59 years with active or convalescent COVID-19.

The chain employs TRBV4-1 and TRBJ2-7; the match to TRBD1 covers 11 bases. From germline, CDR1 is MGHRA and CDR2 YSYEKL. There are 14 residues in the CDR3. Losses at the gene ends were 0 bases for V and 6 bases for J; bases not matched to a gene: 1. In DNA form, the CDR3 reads TGCGCCAGCAGCCAAGAGGGGACAGGGGGCGAGCAGTACTTC. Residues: CASSQEGTGGEQYF.

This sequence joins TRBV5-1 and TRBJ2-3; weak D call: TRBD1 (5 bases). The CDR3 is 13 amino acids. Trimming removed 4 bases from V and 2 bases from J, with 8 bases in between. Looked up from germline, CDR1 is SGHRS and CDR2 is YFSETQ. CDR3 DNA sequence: TGCGCCAGCAGCGCGGACACCACAGATACGCAGTATTTT. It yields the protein CASSADTTDTQYF.

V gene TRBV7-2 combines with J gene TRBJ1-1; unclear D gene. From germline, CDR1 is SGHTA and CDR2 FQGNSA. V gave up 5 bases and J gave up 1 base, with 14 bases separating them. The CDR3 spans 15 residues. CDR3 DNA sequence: TGTGCCAGCAGCCTCCGGTTGGGAGAGAACACTGAAGCTTTCTTT. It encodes CASSLRLGENTEAFF.

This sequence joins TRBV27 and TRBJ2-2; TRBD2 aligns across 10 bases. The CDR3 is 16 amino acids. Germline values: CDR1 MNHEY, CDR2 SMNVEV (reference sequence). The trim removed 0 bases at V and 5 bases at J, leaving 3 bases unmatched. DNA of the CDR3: TGTGCCAGCAGTTTATCGGCGACTAGCGGGACCGGGGAGCTGTTTTTT. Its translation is CASSLSATSGTGELFF.